This T cell receptor (beta chain) was recovered during a study of blood T cell repertoires in COVID-19 (dated by TCRdb to 2018 to 2021). Regarding the study in general: Collaborator samples came from the United States, Italy and Spain and covered acute and convalescent phases of COVID-19. The repertoires were made available in a free public database intended to serve as a resource for research on the immune response to SARS-CoV-2. The samples were drawn from two sources: the first 160 participants of the ongoing ImmuneRACE study, and 1,200 or so subjects contributed by 6 global collaborators. Subjects who had been exposed to COVID-19, were actively infected with it, or had recovered from it provided the deeply sampled blood TCRbeta repertoires that made up the dataset. The material from the prospective study consisted of cDNA or gDNA derived from T cells, B-cell-depleted T cells, or PBMCs. Where HLA class I and class II types were available, the types were taken from metadata supplied by the sample provider, not from assay-based typing. A de-identified subject ID, COVID-19 status, age in years and sex were almost always included in the sample metadata.

In Seattle, one collaborating source enrolled patients while the infection was active and tracked those patients longitudinally over the course of disease. Collaborating institutions collected whole blood in K2EDTA tubes following their own protocols. Collaborator samples were shipped for TCRbeta analysis as frozen whole blood, isolated PBMCs, or DNA extracted from either sample type. Relative to germline, V is missing 5 bases and J is missing 11 bases, with 9 bases of the junction outside any gene match. Reading the germline V gene gives CDR1 MNHEY and CDR2 SVGAGI. The CDR3 measures 14 amino acids from cysteine to phenylalanine. Only the CDR3 DNA stays, 42 bases, in frame from base 1. TCRbeta CDR3 regions were amplified from genomic DNA by means of the immunoSEQ Assay, a bias-controlled multiplex PCR. The source study handled its data this way. The number of nucleated cells in each sample was estimated by amplification of reference gene primers within the assay. Sequence reads were collapsed and filtered to measure the absolute abundance of every unique TCRbeta CDR3 rearrangement. Productive Simpson clonality was computed per sample as the square root of Simpson's diversity index over productive rearrangements. As stored in TCRdb, this immuneACCESS dataset retains in-frame rearrangements with V and J assigned. A fraction of the clones does not appear; measured against another copy, unresolved V genes explain less than half of the discrepancy, and the remainder lacks a known reason. For V, J and clone size, that table is used; D and trimming come from the DNA. This sample gives over 150,000 clones in total; approximately 85% of them show up just once. 7.5% to 8.5% of the sample lies in the top ten.

As to this clone: The clone's antigen remains unknown. No base-level quality is on record; no much larger clone is a single base apart.

What the authors observed across the whole study: Clinical and demographic metadata were provided uncurated, with the amount varying by source and participant.

The V gene is TRBV6-5 and the J gene is TRBJ1-4; TRBD1 matches 9 bases in the middle. The specimen was peripheral blood. The TCR sequence derives from a woman aged 55-75 years with COVID-19, enrolled during active disease. The CDR3 region has the sequence CASSHGDRVMKLFF. The DNA reads TGTGCCAGCAGTCACGGGGACAGGGTAATGAAACTGTTTTTT.